These 31 T cell receptor beta chains originate from one sample sequenced in a study of blood T cell repertoires in COVID-19. The data were produced by immunoSEQ multiplex PCR, yet TCRdb's version contains in-frame clones alone and is incomplete. The table has about 140,000 clones, over 75% seen once. The sample comprised peripheral blood. Every receptor here comes from a human donor in a cohort sampled during active COVID-19.

The genes are TRBV27 and TRBJ2-7, with 8 bases that match TRBD1. The trim removed 11 bases at V and 7 bases at J, leaving 16 bases unmatched. The CDR3 runs 14 residues. The germline CDR1 and CDR2 sequences are MNHEY and SMNVEV (reference sequence). CDR3 nucleotides: TGTGCCGGAACTCGGGACAGGACCCCTTGGGAGCAGTACGTC. Translated: CAGTRDRTPWEQYV.

The V gene is TRBV19, the J gene TRBJ1-2; 10 positions agree with TRBD1. Germline CDR1 and CDR2: LNHDA and SQIVND (reference sequence). V gave up 6 bases and J gave up 7 bases; unmatched junction bases: 5. The CDR3 loop spans 13 amino acids. The CDR3 loop is CASRRDRGFGYTF. The CDR3, as DNA: TGTGCCAGTAGGCGGGACAGGGGATTTGGCTACACCTTC.

This clone was observed once. The V gene is TRBV27, the J gene TRBJ1-2; TRBD1 might be the D (5 bases). Germline V gene sequence: CDR1 MNHEY, CDR2 SMNVEV (reference sequence). This CDR3 is built from 14 residues. V was trimmed by 5 bases and J by 4 bases, leaving 14 bases between them. In nucleotides, the CDR3 is TGTGCCAGCAGTCCCCGGCAGGGTCCCTATGGCTACACCTTC. This encodes CASSPRQGPYGYTF.

V is TRBV2 and J is TRBJ2-2; possibly TRBD2 for D (5 bases). V lost 4 bases, J lost 5 bases, and 8 bases lay in between. This CDR3 has 13 residues. The germline V gene encodes CDR1 SNHLY and CDR2 FYNNEI. CDR3 coding DNA: TGTGCCAGCAGTGTGAGGGTGACCGGGGAGCTGTTTTTT. Amino acid sequence: CASSVRVTGELFF.

The V call is TRBV5-8, the J call TRBJ2-7; D gene uncertain. The CDR3 is 13 amino acids. V was clipped by 5 bases and J by 3 bases, with 12 bases between them. Germline assignment: CDR1 SGHTS and CDR2 YDEGEE. CDR3 nucleotides: TGTGCCAGCAGTCGTTTCTTCAGCTACGAGCAGTACTTC. Protein sequence: CASSRFFSYEQYF. The whole variable domain, filled in from reference TRBV5-8 and TRBJ2-7, reads EAGVTQSPTHLIKTRGQQATLRCSPISGHTSVYWYQQALGLGLQFLLWYDEGEERNRGNFPPRFSGRQFPNYSSELNVNALELEDSALYLCASSRFFSYEQYFGPGTRLTVT.

The chain combines TRBV7-2 with TRBJ2-3; 12 bases align to TRBD2. V gave up 5 bases and J gave up 2 bases; unmatched junction bases: 5. Looked up from germline, CDR1 is SGHTA and CDR2 is FQGNSA. This CDR3 spans 16 amino acids. Written as DNA, the CDR3 is TGTGCCAGCAGCCTCCGACTAGCGGGGGTCACAGATACGCAGTATTTT. Translating gives CASSLRLAGVTDTQYF.

Concerning this clone itself: One end of the junction fails to match germline, which may point to a read error. Other DNA sequences from this sample encode an identical CDR3 as well. J is TRBJ1-6 and V is TRBV19, with D perhaps matching TRBD1 (6 bases). Germline V gene data show CDR1 as LNHDA and CDR2 as SQIVND (reference sequence). The CDR3 runs 15 residues. For the CDR3, the DNA is TGTGCCAGTAGTATTCTACAGGGTGATAATTCACCTCTCCACTTT. It yields the protein CASSILQGDNSPLHF.

V gene TRBV11-2 combines with J gene TRBJ2-2; possibly TRBD1 for D (6 bases). CDR3 size: 16 residues. Germline loops: CDR1 SGHAT, CDR2 FQNNGV. The V end was cut by 7 bases, the J end by 5 bases, with 20 bases between. The CDR3 is CASTDRPSIGTGELFF. The DNA for the CDR3 is TGTGCCAGCACCGACAGGCCTAGCATCGGAACCGGGGAGCTGTTTTTT.

This clone was recorded a few times. This rearrangement joins TRBV9 to TRBJ1-1; 9 bases line up with TRBD1. Germline values: CDR1 SGDLS, CDR2 YYNGEE. The CDR3 runs 14 residues. V trimming: 4 bases; J trimming: 7 bases; junction bases outside the gene matches: 8. CDR3 amino acids: CASSYQTGGDEAFF. CDR3 bases: TGTGCCAGCAGCTACCAGACAGGGGGTGATGAAGCTTTCTTT.

This chain links TRBV10-3 with TRBJ1-4, with 7 bases that match TRBD1. With V trimmed by 10 bases and J by 4 bases, 3 bases remained unmatched. In germline, CDR1 is ENHRY, CDR2 SYGVKD. This CDR3 contains 12 residues. For the CDR3, the DNA is TGTGCCACCCGACAGGGTAATGAAAAACTGTTTTTT. Its translation: CATRQGNEKLFF.

The rearrangement joins TRBV5-6 to TRBJ1-3, with TRBD1 identical over 7 bases. Trimming cost V 4 bases and J 2 bases; bases outside gene matches: 3. Germline values: CDR1 SGHDT, CDR2 YYEEEE. The CDR3 extends over 14 amino acids. The CDR3 DNA sequence: TGTGCCAGCAGCATACAGGGGCCTGGAAACACCATATATTTT. Residues: CASSIQGPGNTIYF. Variable domain in full (rest from reference TRBV5-6 and TRBJ1-3): DAGVTQSPTHLIKTRGQQVTLRCSPKSGHDTVSWYQQALGQGPQFIFQYYEEEERQRGNFPDRFSGHQFPNYSSELNVNALLLGDSALYLCASSIQGPGNTIYFGEGSWLTVV.

The J gene is TRBJ2-5, the V gene TRBV6-2 or TRBV6-3; D is unresolved. This CDR3 comprises 13 residues. The germline gives CDR1 MNHEY, CDR2 SVGEGT. The V end lost 4 bases, the J end lost 4 bases, and 10 bases lay between the germline ends. The CDR3 loop is CASSSNTGETQYF. CDR3 sequence (DNA): TGTGCCAGCAGTTCAAATACGGGAGAGACCCAGTACTTC.

This clone was counted ten times or more. The chain combines TRBV4-1 with TRBJ1-2, with 11 bases lining up with TRBD1. The CDR3 sequence is 15 residues long. The V and J ends lost 4 bases and 3 bases, in that order; junction bases with no gene match: 4. CDR1 and CDR2 (germline): MGHRA, YSYEKL. The CDR3 DNA is TGCGCCAGCAGCCTGGACAGGGGGCTGGACTATGGCTACACCTTC. Its translation: CASSLDRGLDYGYTF.

This clone has a handful of counts. The rearrangement links TRBV2 to TRBJ1-5, with TRBD1 matching 7 bases. The CDR3 loop spans 15 amino acids. After removal of 2 bases from V and 4 bases from J, the junction contained 5 bases not matched to a gene. Germline V gene lookup returns CDR1 SNHLY and CDR2 FYNNEI. The DNA of the CDR3 is TGTGCCAGCAGTGAATTTGGGACAGTGAATCAGCCCCAGCATTTT. It is translated as CASSEFGTVNQPQHF.

This clone has a handful of counts. This sequence joins TRBV5-4 and TRBJ2-2; tentative D call: TRBD1 (6 bases). Germline CDR1 is SGHNT and CDR2 is YYREEE (reference sequence). The CDR3 totals 14 residues. V was pared by 4 bases and J by 7 bases, with 14 bases between. The CDR3 region is CASSRVGAGGELFF. The CDR3 DNA is TGTGCCAGCAGCCGAGTGGGGGCAGGCGGGGAGCTGTTTTTT.

This clone was detected once. This rearrangement joins TRBV18 to TRBJ2-5, with TRBD2 matching 13 bases. The CDR3 contains 15 residues. Unmatched junction bases numbered 2, after V lost 2 bases and J lost 5 bases. Germline V CDR1 and CDR2: KGHSH, LQKENI. For the CDR3, the DNA is TGTGCCAGCTCACCAGGACTAGCGGGAGAGGAGACCCAGTACTTC. It translates to CASSPGLAGEETQYF. Using reference TRBV18 and TRBJ2-5 for the parts outside the CDR3, the full variable domain is NAGVMQNPRHLVRRRGQEARLRCSPMKGHSHVYWYRQLPEEGLKFMVYLQKENIIDESGMPKERFSAEFPKEGPSILRIQQVVRGDSAAYFCASSPGLAGEETQYFGPGTRLLVL.

The chain recombines TRBV3-1 (or the pseudogene TRBV3-2) with TRBJ2-5, with D unclear. Germline CDR1 reads LGHDT; CDR2 reads YNNKEL (reference sequence). The CDR3 sequence is 12 residues long. The ends were cut back, 0 bases at V and 5 bases at J, with 4 bases in the middle. The CDR3 DNA is TGTGCCAGCAGCCAAGATCGTGAGACCCAGTACTTC. It codes for CASSQDRETQYF.

V is TRBV6-5 and J is TRBJ1-6, with D unresolved. The V gene's germline CDR1 is MNHEY and CDR2 SVGAGI. With 6 bases removed from V and 8 bases from J, the gap between germline ends came to 8 bases. The CDR3 is made up of 12 amino acids. The CDR3, as DNA: TGTGCCAGCAGCGGTAGATATTCACCCCTCCACTTT. Translated, it gives CASSGRYSPLHF.

The chain has TRBV4-3 and TRBJ2-2, with D possibly matching TRBD2 (6 bases). CDR1 and CDR2 (germline): LGHNA, YSLEER. V lost 1 base and J 10 bases, leaving 10 bases between the germline ends. This CDR3 is 13 amino acids long. The CDR3 loop is CASSQGGVMELFF. The CDR3 nucleotides read TGCGCCAGCAGCCAAGGGGGGGTGATGGAGCTGTTTTTT.

V is TRBV2 and J is TRBJ2-3; D is uncertain. Deletions cut 7 bases from V and 3 bases from J, with 11 bases between. Germline V gives CDR1 SNHLY, CDR2 FYNNEI. The CDR3 has 13 residues. This CDR3 is CASKHYNTDTQYF. The CDR3 DNA is TGTGCCAGCAAGCACTACAATACAGATACGCAGTATTTT.

The chain combines TRBV4-1 with TRBJ2-1, with D possibly being TRBD2 (6 bases). This CDR3 contains 16 residues. V was clipped by 3 bases and J by 1 base, with 13 bases between them. The germline V gene has CDR1 MGHRA and CDR2 YSYEKL. The CDR3 loop is CASSQIGSGSYNEQFF. In nucleotides, the CDR3 is TGCGCCAGCAGCCAGATCGGGAGTGGGTCCTACAATGAGCAGTTCTTC.

This chain joins TRBV7-2 and TRBJ2-7; no definite D call. Germline-derived CDR1 and CDR2 are SGHTA and FQGNSA. Between the trimmed V and J ends, which lost 5 bases and 3 bases, there was a span of 11 bases. The CDR3 covers 13 residues. DNA of the CDR3: TGTGCCAGCAGCCTCGACACCTACTACGAGCAGTACGTC. This encodes CASSLDTYYEQYV.

V usage is TRBV6-2 or TRBV6-3 and J usage is TRBJ2-7; 9 positions match TRBD1. There are 13 residues in the CDR3. The germline gives CDR1 MNHEY, CDR2 SVGEGT. V shed 4 bases, J shed 9 bases, and the junction held 7 bases outside the gene matches. The CDR3 spells CASSSVQGATQYV. The CDR3, as DNA: TGTGCCAGCAGTTCCGTACAGGGGGCGACGCAGTACGTC.

The chain carries TRBV4-1 and TRBJ2-1; the D gene is possibly TRBD2 (6 bases). The germline gives CDR1 MGHRA, CDR2 YSYEKL. CDR3 length: 18 residues. The germline V and J ends were trimmed by 4 bases and 0 bases, with 19 bases remaining between them. Written as DNA, the CDR3 is TGCGCCAGCAGCCCAATGGGGGGACGGGTGGGCTCCTACAATGAGCAGTTCTTC. Protein: CASSPMGGRVGSYNEQFF.

This rearrangement joins TRBV5-1 to TRBJ1-1; TRBD1 matches 8 bases. Unmatched junction bases numbered 7, after V lost 4 bases and J lost 5 bases. From germline, CDR1 is SGHRS and CDR2 YFSETQ. The length of the CDR3 is 14 residues. Written as DNA, the CDR3 is TGCGCCAGCAGCCCCGGACAGGGCGGAACTGAAGCTTTCTTT. It is translated as CASSPGQGGTEAFF.

This chain joins TRBV7-9 and TRBJ1-6, with TRBD1 identical over 9 bases. Trimming took 3 bases from V and 10 from J; bases not matched to a gene: 4. The CDR3 is 14 residues long. Per germline, CDR1 SEHNR and CDR2 FQNEAQ (reference sequence). CDR3 nucleotide sequence: TGTGCCAGCAGCTTCAAGGGACAGGGATCACCCCTCCACTTT. As protein: CASSFKGQGSPLHF.

The chain couples TRBV14 to TRBJ2-1; 7 nucleotides line up with TRBD2. This CDR3 contains 17 residues. The V and J ends lost 4 bases and 5 bases, in that order; junction bases with no gene match: 14. Germline CDR1 reads SGHDN; CDR2 reads FVKESK. CDR3 sequence reads: CASSRPVAGVINNEQFF. CDR3 nucleotides: TGTGCCAGCAGCCGTCCGGTAGCGGGCGTTATCAACAATGAGCAGTTCTTC.

This clone came up a few times. The V and J genes are TRBV7-2 and TRBJ2-5; 13 bases are shared with TRBD2. V gave up 5 bases and J gave up 3 bases; unmatched junction bases: 6. CDR1 is SGHTA and CDR2 is FQGNSA in the germline V gene. The CDR3 sequence is 16 residues long. The DNA of the CDR3 is TGTGCCAGCAGCCCGGGCGGACTAGCGGGAGAAGAGACCCAGTACTTC. Protein product: CASSPGGLAGEETQYF.

This clone was seen a single time. The chain uses TRBV30 and TRBJ1-2; D not resolved. Germline V gives CDR1 GTSNPN, CDR2 SVGIG (reference sequence). The CDR3 has 12 residues. Between the trimmed V and J ends, which lost 1 base and 5 bases, there was a span of 8 bases. The CDR3 bases are TGTGCCTGGAGTGGAGGGAGTTATGGCTACACCTTC. Amino acid sequence: CAWSGGSYGYTF.

This clone was found a few times. The chain uses TRBV19 and TRBJ1-5; D unclear. The CDR3 is 13 amino acids. Deletions cut 3 bases from V and 8 bases from J, with 11 bases between. The germline gives CDR1 LNHDA, CDR2 SQIVND (reference sequence). CDR3 in DNA: TGTGCCAGTAGTATTCAGCGGGAGAAGCCCCAGCATTTT. Its translation is CASSIQREKPQHF.

A word on this clone: At one end the junction does not follow the germline gene, possibly because of a read error. The chain links TRBV7-2 to TRBJ2-5, with 8 bases matching TRBD2. The length of the CDR3 is 15 residues. CDR1 and CDR2 from the germline V gene are SGHTA and FQGNSA. The CDR3 here is CASSIAGHLPKTQYF. Written as DNA, the CDR3 is TGTGCCAGCAGCATAGCGGGACACCTTCCGAAGACCCAGTACTTC.